The 15 T cell receptor beta chains below come from one sample, sequenced in a study of T-cell memory formation after mild COVID-19. TCRdb recomputed calls from the 5' RACE reads with MiXCR, one row per CDR3 protein. This table has just over 300,000 distinct CDR3 sequences, roughly 19% appearing once. Sequenced input: PBMCs or a T cell subset sorted from them (not recorded which). These receptors originate from a man between 18 and 29 years old who had mild COVID-19 (a few samples of this study predate the infection). Cell type and time point are not known.

The sample holds a few counts of this clonotype. J is TRBJ2-1 and V is TRBV7-9, with no clear D. CDR1 is SEHNR, CDR2 FQNEAQ, per germline (reference sequence). V was trimmed by 5 bases and J by 4 bases, leaving 9 bases between them. The CDR3 is made up of 13 amino acids. This CDR3 reads CASSQTEYNEQFF. The CDR3 region has the DNA TGTGCCAGCAGCCAGACCGAGTACAATGAGCAGTTCTTC.

This clonotype was seen a handful of times. The chain joins TRBV29-1 to TRBJ2-5; D is perhaps TRBD2 (6 bases). CDR1 SQVTM and CDR2 ANQGSEA come from the germline V gene. Trimming cost V 4 bases and J 5 bases, with 14 bases left between them. The CDR3 loop spans 13 amino acids. The CDR3 here is CSVARTGGETQYF. The CDR3 DNA sequence: TGCAGCGTTGCCCGGACCGGGGGTGAGACCCAGTACTTC.

This clonotype came up a few times. This chain uses TRBV6-5 with TRBJ2-5; 7 bases match TRBD1. V was clipped by 6 bases and J by 4 bases; unmatched bases: 8. Germline V gene data show CDR1 as MNHEY and CDR2 as SVGAGI. The length of the CDR3 is 14 residues. Here the CDR3 DNA reads TGTGCCAGCAGCAGACAGGGTCTGTCAGAGACCCAGTACTTC. This gives the protein CASSRQGLSETQYF.

This clonotype was seen only a few times. V usage is TRBV9 and J usage is TRBJ1-2, with D uncertain. The CDR3 extends over 12 amino acids. Per germline, CDR1 SGDLS and CDR2 YYNGEE. Trimming shortened V by 0 bases and J by 8 bases, and 8 bases separated the two germline ends. The CDR3 reads CASSVATMGYTF. For the CDR3, the DNA is TGTGCCAGCAGCGTAGCTACGATGGGCTACACCTTC.

Only a few counts were recorded for this clonotype. The genes are TRBV12-3 or TRBV12-4 and TRBJ1-5; TRBD1 aligns across 10 bases. The CDR3 consists of 16 residues. Germline trimming cut 5 bases from V and 5 bases from J; bases unmatched to any gene: 9. The CDR3 DNA sequence: TGTGCCAGCAGTCCTATTGGACAGGGGGAACATCAGCCCCAGCATTTT. This translates into CASSPIGQGEHQPQHF.

The chain has TRBV6-2 or TRBV6-3 and TRBJ2-5; no reliable D call. The length of the CDR3 is 12 residues. Germline lookup yields CDR1 MNHEY and CDR2 SVGEGT. Trimming removed 2 bases from V and 4 bases from J, with 5 bases in between. The DNA of the CDR3 is TGTGCCAGCAGTTACCCCGGAGAGACCCAGTACTTC. It yields the protein CASSYPGETQYF.

This clonotype was detected a few times. The J gene is TRBJ1-2, the V gene TRBV7-9; D is undetermined. This CDR3 is built from 13 residues. Trimming left V 1 base short and J 8 bases short, with 11 bases between. The germline V gene has CDR1 SEHNR and CDR2 FQNEAQ (reference sequence). CDR3 region: CASSLDAAVGYTF. The CDR3 DNA follows: TGTGCCAGCAGCTTAGACGCAGCGGTCGGCTACACCTTC.

This clonotype was seen more than once but under ten times. V is TRBV28 and J is TRBJ2-4, with TRBD1 as a possible D gene (6 bases). Trimming pared 3 bases from V and 8 bases from J, leaving 11 bases between. Germline V gene lookup returns CDR1 MDHEN and CDR2 SYDVKM. The length of the CDR3 is 13 residues. CDR3 sequence: CASSFRDMDIQYF. The CDR3 coding sequence is TGTGCCAGCAGTTTTCGGGACATGGACATTCAGTACTTC.

The gene calls are TRBV7-3 and TRBJ2-1; D is uncertain. Germline CDR1 is SGHTA and CDR2 is FQGTGA. Trimming took 5 bases from V and 1 from J, leaving 9 bases between them. The CDR3 has 14 residues. CDR3 nucleotides: TGTGCCAGCAGCCCCAAGGGTTCCTACAATGAGCAGTTCTTC. Its translation is CASSPKGSYNEQFF.

This clonotype was picked up a small number of times. The chain combines TRBV28 with TRBJ2-1, with D tentatively TRBD1 (6 bases). The germline gives CDR1 MDHEN, CDR2 SYDVKM. The CDR3 has 15 amino acids. V was shortened by 5 bases and J by 4 bases, with 15 bases between the two germline ends. For the CDR3, the DNA is TGTGCCAGCAGTCAAGGACAGCTTCTTTACAATGAGCAGTTCTTC. It translates to CASSQGQLLYNEQFF.

This clonotype was seen only a few times. This chain links TRBV6-5 with TRBJ1-1; D remains unclear. CDR3 length: 14 amino acids. V shed 4 bases and J shed 2 bases, with 11 bases lying between them. Germline V gene data show CDR1 as MNHEY and CDR2 as SVGAGI. The DNA for the CDR3 is TGTGCCAGCAGTTCCCAGCGGGCAAACACTGAAGCTTTCTTT. It translates to CASSSQRANTEAFF.

There are many counts of this clonotype. The chain links TRBV27 to TRBJ1-5; no reliable D call. Per the germline V gene, CDR1 is MNHEY and CDR2 is SMNVEV (reference sequence). This CDR3 comprises 16 residues. V lost 6 bases and J 3 bases, leaving 18 bases between the germline ends. CDR3 region: CASSTLPRAPNQPQHF. CDR3 DNA sequence: TGTGCCAGCAGCACCCTTCCCCGGGCCCCCAATCAGCCCCAGCATTTT.

This clonotype was detected only a few times. The chain joins TRBV25-1 to TRBJ1-4; 9 bases map to TRBD1. Germline values: CDR1 MGHDK, CDR2 SYGVNS. The CDR3 sequence is 16 residues long. V trimming: 6 bases; J trimming: 6 bases; junction bases outside the gene matches: 11. The CDR3 protein is CASSDKTGGGDEKLFF. CDR3 sequence (DNA): TGTGCCAGCAGCGACAAAACAGGGGGCGGAGATGAAAAACTGTTTTTT.

V usage is TRBV4-1 and J usage is TRBJ2-1; no clear D. In germline, CDR1 is MGHRA, CDR2 YSYEKL. The germline V and J ends were trimmed by 2 bases and 7 bases, with 18 bases remaining between them. The CDR3 is 16 amino acids. CDR3: CASSQSAFLRVNEQFF. The CDR3 coding sequence is TGCGCCAGCAGCCAATCGGCCTTCCTCCGGGTTAATGAGCAGTTCTTC.

This clonotype was observed a handful of times. This chain uses TRBV6-5 with TRBJ1-1; the D gene is possibly TRBD1 (6 bases). V lost 2 bases to trimming and J lost 4 bases, with 11 bases between them. CDR3 length: 14 residues. CDR1 is MNHEY, CDR2 SVGAGI, per germline. DNA for the CDR3: TGTGCCAGCAGTTACACAGGGTTGGGCACTGAAGCTTTCTTT. Protein product: CASSYTGLGTEAFF.